Each of the 14 T cell receptor beta chains below was sequenced from the same sample in a study of T cell responses to AZD1222 COVID-19 vaccine. Sequenced by immunoSEQ multiplex PCR; TCRdb stores in-frame clones only, minus some. The table shows roughly 170,000 clones, with just over 85% occurring only once. The sequences come from peripheral blood, collected on day 0 of AZD1222 vaccination. Source of these receptors: an adult in good health.

The chain recombines TRBV28 with TRBJ2-7; unclear D gene. The ends were cut back, 6 bases at V and 0 bases at J, with 6 bases in the middle. Germline V lookup: CDR1 MDHEN, CDR2 SYDVKM. The CDR3 loop spans 12 amino acids. CDR3 sequence reads: CASSPSSYEQYF. CDR3 DNA sequence: TGTGCCAGCAGCCCGAGCTCCTACGAGCAGTACTTC. Supplemented by reference TRBV28 and TRBJ2-7, the full variable domain reads DVKVTQSSRYLVKRTGEKVFLECVQDMDHENMFWYRQDPGLGLRLIYFSYDVKMKEKGDIPEGYSVSREKKERFSLILESASTNQTSMYLCASSPSSYEQYFGPGTRLTVT.

There are a few counts of this clone. The gene calls are TRBV6-4 and TRBJ2-6; possibly TRBD2 for D (5 bases). V gave up 4 bases and J gave up 2 bases, with 15 bases separating them. The CDR3 extends over 17 amino acids. The germline V gene has CDR1 MRHNA and CDR2 SNTAGT. The CDR3 DNA reads as TGTGCCAGCAGTGTTGGCAGCGGAAAGGCTGGGGCCAACGTCCTGACTTTC. Translated, it gives CASSVGSGKAGANVLTF.

The chain links TRBV7-8 to TRBJ1-2; TRBD1 matches 8 bases. CDR3 size: 14 residues. Germline assignment: CDR1 SGHVS and CDR2 FQNEAQ. V shed 5 bases, J shed 7 bases, and the junction held 9 bases outside the gene matches. The CDR3 region is CASSQGQAFGGYTF. The CDR3 nucleotides read TGTGCCAGCAGCCAGGGACAGGCTTTTGGTGGCTACACCTTC.

This sequence joins TRBV15 and TRBJ1-4; no firm D call. The CDR3 spans 13 residues. V lost 6 bases, J lost 8 bases, and 13 bases lay in between. Looked up from germline, CDR1 is LNHNV and CDR2 is YYDKDF (reference sequence). CDR3 sequence reads: CATSLRQREKLFF. CDR3 nucleotide sequence: TGTGCCACCAGTCTCAGGCAGCGAGAAAAACTGTTTTTT.

The chain links TRBV2 to TRBJ2-2; D is unresolved. The CDR3 extends over 15 amino acids. The V gene's germline CDR1 is SNHLY and CDR2 FYNNEI. With 7 bases removed from V and 3 bases from J, the gap between germline ends came to 15 bases. The CDR3 region has the DNA TGTGCCAGCAATGCGCTGGGTGCGGACACCGGGGAGCTGTTTTTT. This codes for CASNALGADTGELFF.

The chain joins TRBV5-6 to TRBJ1-4; D is perhaps TRBD1 (6 bases). Trimming cost V 0 bases and J 8 bases, with 14 bases left between them. Germline V CDR1 and CDR2: SGHDT, YYEEEE. The CDR3 has 15 residues. CDR3 nucleotides: TGTGCCAGCAGCTTGGTAACGGGGGGCGGAGAAAAACTGTTTTTT. Its translation: CASSLVTGGGEKLFF. The entire variable domain, with the rest obtained from reference TRBV5-6 and TRBJ1-4, is as follows: DAGVTQSPTHLIKTRGQQVTLRCSPKSGHDTVSWYQQALGQGPQFIFQYYEEEERQRGNFPDRFSGHQFPNYSSELNVNALLLGDSALYLCASSLVTGGGEKLFFGSGTQLSVL.

The table lists this clone with a count of one. The chain has TRBV7-2 and TRBJ1-2; the D gene is possibly TRBD1 (6 bases). The CDR3 runs to 15 residues. Trimming took 5 bases from V and 8 from J, leaving 21 bases between them. CDR1 and CDR2 (germline): SGHTA, FQGNSA. The CDR3, as DNA: TGTGCCAGCAGCCCCATAGGACAGTCCCTGGGGGGCTACACCTTC. Translating gives CASSPIGQSLGGYTF.

Here the CDR3 reads CATSDLGYSYNEQFF. CDR3 bases: TGTGCCACCAGTGATTTAGGCTACTCCTACAATGAGCAGTTCTTC. The chain couples TRBV24-1 to TRBJ2-1; the D is unclear. CDR1 KGHDR and CDR2 SFDVKD come from the germline V gene. The CDR3 totals 15 residues. V gave up 1 base and J gave up 0 bases, with 6 bases separating them.

The chain has TRBV4-3 and TRBJ1-2; D ambiguous. The CDR3 contains 13 residues. The germline V gene encodes CDR1 LGHNA and CDR2 YSLEER. V lost 5 bases to trimming and J lost 3 bases, with 10 bases between them. CDR3 loop: CASSRFVDYGYTF. DNA of the CDR3: TGCGCCAGCAGCAGATTCGTTGACTATGGCTACACCTTC.

The chain uses TRBV25-1 and TRBJ1-1; D is perhaps TRBD1 (5 bases). Germline values: CDR1 MGHDK, CDR2 SYGVNS. The ends were cut back, 3 bases at V and 1 base at J, with 18 bases in the middle. CDR3 size: 17 residues. The CDR3 region is CASSDASEGLGNTEAFF. DNA of the CDR3: TGTGCCAGCAGTGACGCCTCGGAGGGACTTGGGAACACTGAAGCTTTCTTT.

The J gene is TRBJ2-1, the V gene TRBV7-8; D is unresolved. The ends were cut back, 1 base at V and 8 bases at J, with 9 bases in the middle. Germline CDR1 SGHVS, CDR2 FQNEAQ. The CDR3 is made up of 13 amino acids. The CDR3 region is CASSLDSFDEQFF. The CDR3, as DNA: TGTGCCAGCAGCTTAGATTCTTTCGATGAGCAGTTCTTC.

The chain carries TRBV27 and TRBJ2-7; a weak D match, TRBD1 (6 bases). The germline V gene encodes CDR1 MNHEY and CDR2 SMNVEV (reference sequence). The CDR3 loop spans 14 amino acids. Trimming cost V 5 bases and J 2 bases, with 13 bases left between them. The CDR3 reads CASSQLTGPYEQYF. The CDR3 nucleotides are TGTGCCAGCAGTCAACTGACAGGCCCCTACGAGCAGTACTTC.

The chain couples TRBV9 to TRBJ2-7, with unresolved D. This CDR3 spans 15 amino acids. Trimming took off 0 bases at V and 0 bases at J, with 10 bases between the two ends. Germline V CDR1 and CDR2: SGDLS, YYNGEE. DNA for the CDR3: TGTGCCAGCAGCGTAGGAGCGAGCACCTCCTACGAGCAGTACTTC. It encodes CASSVGASTSYEQYF.

A remark on this clone: The junction does not match germline at one end; this may be a read error. The rearrangement joins TRBV19 to TRBJ1-1; D unclear. The CDR3 sequence is 12 residues long. The germline CDR1 and CDR2 sequences are LNHDA and SQIVND (reference sequence). CDR3 nucleotides: TGTGCCAGTAGTATACTAAACAATGAAGCTTTCTTT. Translation gives CASSILNNEAFF.